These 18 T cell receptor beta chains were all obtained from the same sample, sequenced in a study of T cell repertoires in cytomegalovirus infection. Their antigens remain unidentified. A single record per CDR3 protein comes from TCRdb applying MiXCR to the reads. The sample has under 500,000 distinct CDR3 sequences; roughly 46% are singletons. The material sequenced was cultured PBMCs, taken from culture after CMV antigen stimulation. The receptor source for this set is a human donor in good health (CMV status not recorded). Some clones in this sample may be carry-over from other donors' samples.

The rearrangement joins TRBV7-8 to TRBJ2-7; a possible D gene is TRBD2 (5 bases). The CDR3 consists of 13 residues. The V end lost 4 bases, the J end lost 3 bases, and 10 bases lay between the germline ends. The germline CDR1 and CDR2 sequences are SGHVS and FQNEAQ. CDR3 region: CASSSRLIYEQYF. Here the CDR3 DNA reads TGTGCCAGCAGCTCACGACTAATCTACGAGCAGTACTTC. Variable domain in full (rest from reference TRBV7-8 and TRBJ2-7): GAGVSQSPRYKVAKRGQDVALRCDPISGHVSLFWYQQALGQGPEFLTYFQNEAQLDKSGLPSDRFFAERPEGSVSTLKIQRTQQEDSAVYLCASSSRLIYEQYFGPGTRLTVT.

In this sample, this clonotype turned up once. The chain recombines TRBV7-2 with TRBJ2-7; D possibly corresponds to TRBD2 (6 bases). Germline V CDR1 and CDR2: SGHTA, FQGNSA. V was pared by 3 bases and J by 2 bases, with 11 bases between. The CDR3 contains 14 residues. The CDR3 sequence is CASSFGLHAYEQYF. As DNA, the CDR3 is TGTGCCAGCAGCTTCGGACTACACGCCTACGAGCAGTACTTC.

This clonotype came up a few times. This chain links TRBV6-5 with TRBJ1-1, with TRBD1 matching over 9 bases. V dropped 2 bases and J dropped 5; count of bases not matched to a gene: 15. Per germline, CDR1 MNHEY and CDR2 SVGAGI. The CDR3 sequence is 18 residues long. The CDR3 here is CASSYAGQGVVRGTEAFF. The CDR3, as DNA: TGTGCCAGCAGTTACGCGGGACAGGGTGTAGTGAGGGGAACTGAAGCTTTCTTT.

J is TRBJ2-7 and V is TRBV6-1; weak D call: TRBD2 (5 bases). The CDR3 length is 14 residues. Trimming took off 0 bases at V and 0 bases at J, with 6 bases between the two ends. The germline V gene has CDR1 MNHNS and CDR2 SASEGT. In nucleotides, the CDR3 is TGTGCCAGCAGTGAAGCGCTAGCCTCCTACGAGCAGTACTTC. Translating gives CASSEALASYEQYF.

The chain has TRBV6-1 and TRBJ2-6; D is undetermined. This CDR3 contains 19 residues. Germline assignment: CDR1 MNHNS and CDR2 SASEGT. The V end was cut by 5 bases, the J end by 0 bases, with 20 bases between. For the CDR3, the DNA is TGTGCCAGCAGTATCCGGAGACTGATACACTACTCTGGGGCCAACGTCCTGACTTTC. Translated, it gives CASSIRRLIHYSGANVLTF.

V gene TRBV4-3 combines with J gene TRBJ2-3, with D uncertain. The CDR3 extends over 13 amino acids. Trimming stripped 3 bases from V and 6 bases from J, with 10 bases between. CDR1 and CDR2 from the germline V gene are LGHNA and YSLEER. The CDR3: CASSHDVFDTQYF. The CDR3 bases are TGCGCCAGCAGCCACGATGTATTTGATACGCAGTATTTT.

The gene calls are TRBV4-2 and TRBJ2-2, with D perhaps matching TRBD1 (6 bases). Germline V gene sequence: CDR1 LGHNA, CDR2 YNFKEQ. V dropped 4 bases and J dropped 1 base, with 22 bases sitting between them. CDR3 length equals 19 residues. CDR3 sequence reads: CASSRTVMAGTLNTGELFF. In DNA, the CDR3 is TGTGCCAGCAGCCGAACAGTAATGGCCGGGACACTGAACACCGGGGAGCTGTTTTTT.

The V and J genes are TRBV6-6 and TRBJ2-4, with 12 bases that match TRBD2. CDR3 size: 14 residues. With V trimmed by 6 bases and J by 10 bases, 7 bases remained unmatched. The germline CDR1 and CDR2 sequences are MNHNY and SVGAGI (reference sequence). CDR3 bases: TGTGCCAGCAGCACGACTAGCGGGAGCTTAATTCAGTACTTC. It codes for CASSTTSGSLIQYF.

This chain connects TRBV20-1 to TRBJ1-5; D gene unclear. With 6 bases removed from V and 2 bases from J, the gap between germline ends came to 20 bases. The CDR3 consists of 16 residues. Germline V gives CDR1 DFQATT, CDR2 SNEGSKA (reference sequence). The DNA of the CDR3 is TGCAGTGCCCCGATGGGCAGTCCGGGAGGCAATCAGCCCCAGCATTTT. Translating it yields CSAPMGSPGGNQPQHF.

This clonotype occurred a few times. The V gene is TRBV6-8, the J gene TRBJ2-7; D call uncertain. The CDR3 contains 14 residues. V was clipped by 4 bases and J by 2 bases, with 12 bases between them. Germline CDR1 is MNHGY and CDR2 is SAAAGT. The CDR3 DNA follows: TGTGCCAGCAGTTTGAGTTGGACGGCCTACGAGCAGTACTTC. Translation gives CASSLSWTAYEQYF.

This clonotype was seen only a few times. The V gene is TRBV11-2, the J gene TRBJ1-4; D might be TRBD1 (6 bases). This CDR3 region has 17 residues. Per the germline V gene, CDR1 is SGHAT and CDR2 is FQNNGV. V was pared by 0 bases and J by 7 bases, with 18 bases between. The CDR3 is CASSLDVTGLGGEKLFF. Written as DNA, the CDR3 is TGTGCCAGCAGCTTAGACGTCACAGGGCTGGGAGGTGAAAAACTGTTTTTT. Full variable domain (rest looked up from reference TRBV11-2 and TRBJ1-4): EAGVAQSPRYKIIEKRQSVAFWCNPISGHATLYWYQQILGQGPKLLIQFQNNGVVDDSQLPKDRFSAERLKGVDSTLKIQPAKLEDSAVYLCASSLDVTGLGGEKLFFGSGTQLSVL.

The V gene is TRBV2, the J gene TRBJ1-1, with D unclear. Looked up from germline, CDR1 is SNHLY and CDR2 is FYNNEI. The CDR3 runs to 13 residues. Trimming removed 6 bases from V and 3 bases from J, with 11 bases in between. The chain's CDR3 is CASSEALDTEAFF. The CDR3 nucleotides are TGTGCCAGCAGCGAGGCGTTGGACACTGAAGCTTTCTTT.

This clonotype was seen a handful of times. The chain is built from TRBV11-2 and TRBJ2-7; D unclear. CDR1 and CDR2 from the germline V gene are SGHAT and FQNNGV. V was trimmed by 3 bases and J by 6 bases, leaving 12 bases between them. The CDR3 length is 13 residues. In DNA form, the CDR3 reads TGTGCCAGCAGCTTCGACTCGTTGGGCGAGCAGTACTTC. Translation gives CASSFDSLGEQYF.

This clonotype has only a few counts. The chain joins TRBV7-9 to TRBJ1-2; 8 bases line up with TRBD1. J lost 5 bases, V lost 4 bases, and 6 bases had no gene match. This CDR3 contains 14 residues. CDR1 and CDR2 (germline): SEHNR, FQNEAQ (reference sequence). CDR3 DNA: TGTGCCAGCAGCTCTGCCCGACAGGGGTATGGCTACACCTTC. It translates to CASSSARQGYGYTF.

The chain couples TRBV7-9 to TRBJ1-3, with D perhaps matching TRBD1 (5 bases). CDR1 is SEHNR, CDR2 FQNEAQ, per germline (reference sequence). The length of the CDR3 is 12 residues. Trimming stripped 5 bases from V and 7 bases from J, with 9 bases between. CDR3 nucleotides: TGTGCCAGCAGCGGCGGACACAACACCATATATTTT. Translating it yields CASSGGHNTIYF.

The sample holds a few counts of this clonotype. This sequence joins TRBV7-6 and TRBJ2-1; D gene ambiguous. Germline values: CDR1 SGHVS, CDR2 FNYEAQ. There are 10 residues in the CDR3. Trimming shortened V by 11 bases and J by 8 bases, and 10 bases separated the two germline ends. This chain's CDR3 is CALSGDEQFF. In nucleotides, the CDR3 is TGTGCCCTGAGTGGGGATGAGCAGTTCTTC.

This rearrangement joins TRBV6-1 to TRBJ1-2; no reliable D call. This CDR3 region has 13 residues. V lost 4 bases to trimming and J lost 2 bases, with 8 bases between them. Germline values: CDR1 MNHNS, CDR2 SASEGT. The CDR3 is CASSAVENYGYTF. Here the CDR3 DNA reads TGTGCCAGCAGTGCGGTGGAGAACTATGGCTACACCTTC.

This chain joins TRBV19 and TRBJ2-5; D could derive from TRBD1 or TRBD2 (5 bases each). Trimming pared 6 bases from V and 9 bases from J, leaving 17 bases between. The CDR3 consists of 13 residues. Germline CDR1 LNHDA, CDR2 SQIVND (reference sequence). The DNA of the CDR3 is TGTGCCAGTAGCCCGGGACCCAATTGGGCCCAGTACTTC. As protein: CASSPGPNWAQYF.